The rows below give T cell receptor beta chains drawn from one sample of a study of cytomegalovirus exposure and HLA in healthy donors. Produced via immunoSEQ multiplex PCR; TCRdb's table is partial and in-frame only. The profile shows 150,000 or so clones, roughly nine tenths of them singletons. Sequenced sample: PBMCs. The source is a woman aged 18 to 35 in good health and CMV-seropositive. The CDR3 runs from the conserved cysteine through the conserved F or W. Each record gives: CDR3 protein, CDR3 DNA, D gene, V gene, J gene, clone size. D genes are given only for firm matches. The size field is filled for only some rows; it gives once, few, many or a size class.

cdr3_aa: CASSYGTLPYNEQFF
cdr3_nt: TGTGCCAGCAGCTATGGTACTCTTCCTTACAATGAGCAGTTCTTC
d_call: -
v_call: TRBV7-2
j_call: TRBJ2-1
clone_size: -

cdr3_aa: CASSPRGLAGVGEQYF
cdr3_nt: TGTGCCAGCAGCCCACGTGGACTAGCGGGAGTGGGCGAGCAGTACTTC
d_call: TRBD2
v_call: TRBV11-3
j_call: TRBJ2-7
clone_size: -

cdr3_aa: CSVAGTSYNEQFF
cdr3_nt: TGCAGCGTTGCCGGGACTAGCTACAATGAGCAGTTCTTC
d_call: TRBD2
v_call: TRBV29-1
j_call: TRBJ2-1
clone_size: few

cdr3_aa: CASSLGRNEQFF
cdr3_nt: TGTGCCAGCAGCTTGGGCCGGAATGAGCAGTTCTTC
d_call: -
v_call: TRBV7-2
j_call: TRBJ2-1
clone_size: -

cdr3_aa: CASSSSGLRTYEQYF
cdr3_nt: TGTGCCAGCAGCTCATCAGGGCTTCGAACCTACGAGCAGTACTTC
d_call: -
v_call: TRBV7-2
j_call: TRBJ2-7
clone_size: once

cdr3_aa: CASSDSGAGATYEQYF
cdr3_nt: TGTGCCAGCAGTGACTCAGGGGCGGGAGCAACCTACGAGCAGTACTTC
d_call: TRBD2
v_call: TRBV6-4
j_call: TRBJ2-7
clone_size: -

cdr3_aa: CASSLGPPGLAGGSETQYF
cdr3_nt: TGCGCCAGCAGCTTGGGCCCCCCCGGACTAGCGGGAGGTTCCGAGACCCAGTACTTC
d_call: TRBD2
v_call: TRBV5-1
j_call: TRBJ2-5
clone_size: -

cdr3_aa: CASSQGTGAYQPQHF
cdr3_nt: TGCGCCAGCAGCCAAGGGACAGGGGCGTATCAGCCCCAGCATTTT
d_call: TRBD1
v_call: TRBV5-1
j_call: TRBJ1-5
clone_size: -

cdr3_aa: CASSLKWLDQPQHF
cdr3_nt: TGTGCCAGCAGTTTAAAATGGCTGGATCAGCCCCAGCATTTT
d_call: -
v_call: TRBV28
j_call: TRBJ1-5
clone_size: once

cdr3_aa: CASSPGGTGIYEQYF
cdr3_nt: TGTGCCAGCTCACCCGGGGGGACAGGGATTTACGAGCAGTACTTC
d_call: TRBD1
v_call: TRBV18
j_call: TRBJ2-7
clone_size: -

cdr3_aa: CASSSAIMNTEAFF
cdr3_nt: TGTGCCAGCAGTTCAGCGATCATGAACACTGAAGCTTTCTTT
d_call: -
v_call: TRBV6-6
j_call: TRBJ1-1
clone_size: -

cdr3_aa: CASSLASGTDTQYF
cdr3_nt: TGTGCCAGCAGCTTGGCCAGCGGCACAGATACGCAGTATTTT
d_call: -
v_call: TRBV7-9
j_call: TRBJ2-3
clone_size: once

cdr3_aa: CASSGETGAGGYTF
cdr3_nt: TGTGCCAGCAGCGGCGAGACAGGGGCGGGTGGCTACACCTTC
d_call: TRBD1
v_call: TRBV5-4
j_call: TRBJ1-2
clone_size: few

cdr3_aa: CASSQLAGYWDEQYF
cdr3_nt: TGTGCCAGCAGTCAGCTAGCGGGGTATTGGGACGAGCAGTACTTC
d_call: TRBD2
v_call: TRBV6-1
j_call: TRBJ2-7
clone_size: -

cdr3_aa: CAWSPGRGYGYTF
cdr3_nt: TGTGCCTGGAGCCCGGGGAGGGGGTATGGCTACACCTTC
d_call: -
v_call: TRBV30
j_call: TRBJ1-2
clone_size: -